The 23 T cell receptor beta chains below were found in one sample sequenced in a study of cytomegalovirus exposure and HLA in healthy donors. Vbeta (60) and Jbeta (13) primers were used in the PCR. Repertoires were generated with immunoSEQ multiplex PCR, while TCRdb's copy carries only in-frame clones and drops some. This table holds some 250,000 clones, about 81% found once. The sequenced material came from PBMCs. The receptor set was obtained from a woman between 35 and 50 years old in good health and CMV-seropositive.

The chain combines TRBV6-5 with TRBJ1-2, with TRBD1 matching over 7 bases. Germline V gene lookup returns CDR1 MNHEY and CDR2 SVGAGI. V was pared by 4 bases and J by 2 bases, with 10 bases of the junction left unmatched. The CDR3 has 16 residues. The CDR3 loop reads CASSSNRDSSNYGYTF. The CDR3 coding sequence is TGTGCCAGCAGTTCTAACCGGGACAGTTCAAACTATGGCTACACCTTC.

The V gene is TRBV10-3, the J gene TRBJ1-5; D is perhaps TRBD1 (5 bases). In germline, CDR1 is ENHRY, CDR2 SYGVKD. Trimming stripped 1 base from V and 2 bases from J, with 21 bases between. The CDR3 is 19 amino acids. The CDR3 is CAISEWGTGGGLGNQPQHF. The CDR3 DNA reads TGTGCCATCAGTGAGTGGGGGACCGGCGGGGGTTTGGGCAATCAGCCCCAGCATTTT.

This chain joins TRBV29-1 and TRBJ1-2; D ambiguous. Germline loops: CDR1 SQVTM, CDR2 ANQGSEA. This CDR3 region has 12 residues. V shed 3 bases and J shed 4 bases, with 9 bases lying between them. Here the CDR3 reads CSVDEQFYGYTF. The CDR3 nucleotides are TGCAGCGTTGATGAACAGTTCTATGGCTACACCTTC.

The chain carries TRBV19 and TRBJ2-2; 7 positions match TRBD1. In germline, CDR1 is LNHDA, CDR2 SQIVND (reference sequence). This CDR3 spans 15 amino acids. Losses at the gene ends were 5 bases for V and 5 bases for J; bases not matched to a gene: 8. Here the CDR3 reads CASSPRGHGTGELFF. In nucleotides, the CDR3 is TGTGCCAGTAGTCCGAGGGGGCATGGGACCGGGGAGCTGTTTTTT.

This clone was observed a few times. This chain uses TRBV27 with TRBJ2-7; TRBD2 matches 14 bases. The CDR3 has 15 residues. Germline V CDR1 and CDR2: MNHEY, SMNVEV (reference sequence). Trimming took 5 bases from V and 6 from J; bases not matched to a gene: 6. CDR3 nucleotide sequence: TGTGCCAGCAGTCCGGGACTAGCGGGAGCTAGCGAGCAGTACTTC. It codes for CASSPGLAGASEQYF.

The gene calls are TRBV6-5 and TRBJ1-2; D is perhaps TRBD1 (6 bases). The CDR3 is made up of 15 amino acids. The V and J ends lost 4 bases and 0 bases respectively, with 12 bases between them. CDR1 and CDR2 from the germline V gene are MNHEY and SVGAGI. The CDR3 reads CASSSPGQANYGYTF. DNA of the CDR3: TGTGCCAGCAGTTCCCCGGGACAAGCTAACTATGGCTACACCTTC.

The chain links TRBV10-3 to TRBJ1-1, with 8 nucleotides matching TRBD1. Germline assignment: CDR1 ENHRY and CDR2 SYGVKD. Trimming removed 4 bases from V and 1 base from J; junction bases left unmatched: 2. The CDR3 contains 14 residues. CDR3 coding DNA: TGTGCCATCAGTGTGGACAGGGAGAACACTGAAGCTTTCTTT. Translating it yields CAISVDRENTEAFF.

The chain carries TRBV2 and TRBJ1-1; D gene uncertain. This CDR3 is 14 amino acids long. Between the trimmed V and J ends, which lost 1 base and 4 bases, there was a span of 10 bases. Germline CDR1 SNHLY, CDR2 FYNNEI. The CDR3 loop is CASSEETGVTEAFF. The CDR3 DNA follows: TGTGCCAGCAGTGAAGAAACGGGAGTCACTGAAGCTTTCTTT. Full variable domain (remainder filled in from reference TRBV2 and TRBJ1-1): EPEVTQTPSHQVTQMGQEVILRCVPISNHLYFYWYRQILGQKVEFLVSFYNNEISEKSEIFDDQFSVERPDGSNFTLKIRSTKLEDSAMYFCASSEETGVTEAFFGQGTRLTVV.

The V and J genes are TRBV6-6 and TRBJ1-1; D gene uncertain. V lost 2 bases, J lost 1 base, and 14 bases lay in between. CDR3 length: 16 amino acids. In germline, CDR1 is MNHNY, CDR2 SVGAGI (reference sequence). CDR3 bases: TGTGCCAGCAGTTACCCCCCGTCGGAGCGGAACACTGAAGCTTTCTTT. Translated, it gives CASSYPPSERNTEAFF.

This chain connects TRBV6-1 to TRBJ1-5; a possible D gene is TRBD1 (5 bases). Trimming stripped 6 bases from V and 4 bases from J, with 13 bases between. The CDR3 has 14 amino acids. From germline, CDR1 is MNHNS and CDR2 SASEGT. The CDR3 region is CASRGQGGNQPQHF. CDR3 nucleotide sequence: TGTGCCAGCAGGGGCCAGGGAGGAAATCAGCCCCAGCATTTT.

J is TRBJ2-5 and V is TRBV5-1; 9 nucleotides align to TRBD1. The CDR3 consists of 14 residues. Germline trimming cut 2 bases from V and 3 bases from J; bases unmatched to any gene: 2. The germline gives CDR1 SGHRS, CDR2 YFSETQ. The CDR3 sequence is CASSLGQGKETQYF. The CDR3 DNA sequence: TGCGCCAGCAGCTTAGGACAGGGGAAAGAGACCCAGTACTTC.

V and J are TRBV27 and TRBJ2-7; 8 bases are a match to TRBD2. The CDR3 covers 16 residues. The germline V gene encodes CDR1 MNHEY and CDR2 SMNVEV (reference sequence). V lost 5 bases, J lost 2 bases, and 11 bases stayed unmatched. The CDR3 sequence is CASSMLAGWLPYEQYF. CDR3 nucleotide sequence: TGTGCCAGCAGTATGTTAGCGGGATGGCTCCCCTACGAGCAGTACTTC.

This clone appeared once. The chain recombines TRBV19 with TRBJ1-2; D is unclear. The CDR3 contains 13 residues. Deletions cut 3 bases from V and 6 bases from J, with 11 bases between. Germline V lookup: CDR1 LNHDA, CDR2 SQIVND (reference sequence). The CDR3 loop reads CASSMRGVDGYTF. In DNA form, the CDR3 reads TGTGCCAGTAGTATGCGGGGAGTTGATGGCTACACCTTC.

V is TRBV9 and J is TRBJ1-2, with D possibly TRBD1 on 5 matching bases. The CDR3 is made up of 15 amino acids. V lost 0 bases and J 1 base, leaving 10 bases between the germline ends. Germline assignment: CDR1 SGDLS and CDR2 YYNGEE. CDR3 sequence (DNA): TGTGCCAGCAGCGTAGACCCCAGGGTTAACTATGGCTACACCTTC. Amino acid sequence: CASSVDPRVNYGYTF.

The chain carries TRBV5-4 and TRBJ2-5, with D uncertain. In germline, CDR1 is SGHNT, CDR2 YYREEE (reference sequence). The V end was cut by 1 base, the J end by 3 bases, with 7 bases between. The CDR3 consists of 13 residues. The CDR3 region has the DNA TGTGCCAGCAGCTTGACCGAGGAAGAGACCCAGTACTTC. Translating it yields CASSLTEEETQYF.

This clone was counted between two and nine times. The CDR3 is CASSQAYRDANSPLHF. CDR3 DNA sequence: TGTGCCAGCAGCCAAGCTTACAGGGACGCGAATTCACCCCTCCACTTT. The V and J genes are TRBV4-2 and TRBJ1-6, with D maybe TRBD1 (6 bases). CDR1 and CDR2 (germline): LGHNA, YNFKEQ. With 1 base removed from V and 7 bases from J, the gap between germline ends came to 14 bases. The CDR3 is made up of 16 amino acids.

The chain combines TRBV7-3 with TRBJ1-1; D call uncertain. The V gene lost 7 bases and the J gene lost 4 bases, with 16 bases spanning the gap. This CDR3 is 14 amino acids long. Germline V lookup: CDR1 SGHTA, CDR2 FQGTGA. This chain's CDR3 is CASIVGVEATEAFF. The CDR3 DNA is TGTGCCAGCATCGTTGGGGTGGAGGCCACTGAAGCTTTCTTT.

This clone came up a few times. The rearrangement links TRBV6-5 to TRBJ2-7; 9 bases match TRBD2. This CDR3 spans 15 amino acids. Germline CDR1 MNHEY, CDR2 SVGAGI. V shed 6 bases, J shed 3 bases, and the junction held 9 bases outside the gene matches. This chain's CDR3 is CASSGQTSGRYEQYF. The DNA of the CDR3 is TGTGCCAGCAGCGGACAGACTAGCGGACGCTACGAGCAGTACTTC.

J is TRBJ2-3 and V is TRBV7-3; 8 bases are a match to TRBD2. This CDR3 contains 17 residues. CDR1 SGHTA and CDR2 FQGTGA come from the germline V gene. J gave up 2 bases and V 5 bases, and 12 bases lay outside the gene matches. CDR3 loop: CASSREGRGGSTDTQYF. CDR3 DNA: TGTGCCAGCAGCCGGGAGGGGAGAGGGGGTTCCACAGATACGCAGTATTTT.

This clone occurred a few times. The CDR3 DNA reads as TGTGCCAGCAGCTTAGGGCTAGCGGGGGGGAGAATGGGAGAGACCCAGTACTTC. It yields the protein CASSLGLAGGRMGETQYF. The chain carries TRBV11-2 and TRBJ2-5, with 12 positions matching TRBD2. The germline V gene encodes CDR1 SGHAT and CDR2 FQNNGV. Germline trimming cut 1 base from V and 4 bases from J; bases unmatched to any gene: 10. The CDR3 extends over 18 amino acids. Looking up the rest from reference TRBV11-2 and TRBJ2-5 gives the full variable domain: EAGVAQSPRYKIIEKRQSVAFWCNPISGHATLYWYQQILGQGPKLLIQFQNNGVVDDSQLPKDRFSAERLKGVDSTLKIQPAKLEDSAVYLCASSLGLAGGRMGETQYFGPGTRLLVL.

The chain employs TRBV7-6 and TRBJ1-3, with D perhaps matching TRBD1 (6 bases). From germline, CDR1 is SGHVS and CDR2 FNYEAQ. This CDR3 comprises 15 residues. Deletions cut 6 bases from V and 0 bases from J, with 12 bases between. As DNA, the CDR3 is TGTGCCAGCAGACCTACAGGGCCCTCTGGAAACACCATATATTTT. Translation gives CASRPTGPSGNTIYF.

This rearrangement joins TRBV6-4 to TRBJ2-3, with a tentative D call TRBD1 (5 bases). Trimming shortened V by 5 bases and J by 0 bases, and 12 bases separated the two germline ends. Germline-derived CDR1 and CDR2 are MRHNA and SNTAGT. There are 15 residues in the CDR3. CDR3 residues: CASSNGARSTDTQYF. DNA of the CDR3: TGTGCCAGCAGTAATGGGGCACGAAGCACAGATACGCAGTATTTT.

The chain couples TRBV30 to TRBJ2-7; no clear D gene. The V and J ends lost 1 base and 4 bases respectively, with 5 bases between them. Germline loops: CDR1 GTSNPN, CDR2 SVGIG (reference sequence). CDR3 size: 11 residues. CDR3 coding DNA: TGTGCCTGGAGTGAACAGTACGAGCAGTACTTC. Protein product: CAWSEQYEQYF.